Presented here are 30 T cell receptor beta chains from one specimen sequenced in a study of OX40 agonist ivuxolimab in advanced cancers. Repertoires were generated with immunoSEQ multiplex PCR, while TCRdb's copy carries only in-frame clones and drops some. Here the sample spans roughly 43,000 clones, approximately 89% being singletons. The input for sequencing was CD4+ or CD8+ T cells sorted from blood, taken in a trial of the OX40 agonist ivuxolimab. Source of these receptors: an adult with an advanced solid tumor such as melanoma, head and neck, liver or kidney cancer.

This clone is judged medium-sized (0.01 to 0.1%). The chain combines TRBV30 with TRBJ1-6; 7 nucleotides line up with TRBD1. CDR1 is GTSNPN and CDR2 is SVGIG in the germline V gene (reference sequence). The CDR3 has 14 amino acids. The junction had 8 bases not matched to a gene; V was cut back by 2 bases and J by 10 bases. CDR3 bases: TGTGCCTGGAGTTCCCGGACAGGATTGTCACCCCTCCACTTT. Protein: CAWSSRTGLSPLHF. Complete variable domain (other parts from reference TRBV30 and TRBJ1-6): SQTIHQWPATLVQPVGSPLSLECTVEGTSNPNLYWYRQAAGRGLQLLFYSVGIGQISSEVPQNLSASRPQDRQFILSSKKLLLSDSGFYLCAWSSRTGLSPLHFGNGTRLTVT.

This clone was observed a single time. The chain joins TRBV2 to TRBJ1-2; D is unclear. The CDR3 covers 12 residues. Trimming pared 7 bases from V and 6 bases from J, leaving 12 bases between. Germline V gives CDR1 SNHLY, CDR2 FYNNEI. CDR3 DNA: TGTGCCAGCACTCCGGGTTCGGATGGCTACACCTTC. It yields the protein CASTPGSDGYTF.

This CDR3 is CSVEDRGPNEQFF. The CDR3 DNA is TGCAGCGTTGAGGACAGGGGGCCGAATGAGCAGTTCTTC. The V and J genes are TRBV29-1 and TRBJ2-1, with 11 positions matching TRBD1. The germline CDR1 and CDR2 sequences are SQVTM and ANQGSEA. Trimming took 3 bases from V and 7 from J; bases not matched to a gene: 2. CDR3 length: 13 amino acids.

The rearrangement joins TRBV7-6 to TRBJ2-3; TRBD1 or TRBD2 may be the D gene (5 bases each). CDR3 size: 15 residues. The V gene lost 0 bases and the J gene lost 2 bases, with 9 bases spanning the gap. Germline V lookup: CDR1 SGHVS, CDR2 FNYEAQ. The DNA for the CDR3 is TGTGCCAGCAGCTTAGCGGGACCACTCACAGATACGCAGTATTTT. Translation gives CASSLAGPLTDTQYF.

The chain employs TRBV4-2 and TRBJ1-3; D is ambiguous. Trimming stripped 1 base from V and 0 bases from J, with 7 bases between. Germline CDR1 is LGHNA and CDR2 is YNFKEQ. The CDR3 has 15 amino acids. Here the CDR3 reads CASSQGFRSGNTIYF. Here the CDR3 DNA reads TGTGCCAGCAGCCAAGGGTTTCGCTCTGGAAACACCATATATTTT.

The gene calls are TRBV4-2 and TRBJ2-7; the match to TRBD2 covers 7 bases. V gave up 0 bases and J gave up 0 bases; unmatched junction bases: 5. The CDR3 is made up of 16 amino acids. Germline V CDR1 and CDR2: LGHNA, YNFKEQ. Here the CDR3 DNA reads TGTGCCAGCAGCCAAGATGGTAGCGGGCTCTCCTACGAGCAGTACTTC. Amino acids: CASSQDGSGLSYEQYF.

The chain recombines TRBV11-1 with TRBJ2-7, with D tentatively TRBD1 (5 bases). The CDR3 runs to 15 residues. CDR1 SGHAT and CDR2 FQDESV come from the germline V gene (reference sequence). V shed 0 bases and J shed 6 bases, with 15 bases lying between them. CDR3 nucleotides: TGTGCCAGCAGCTTAGCCGACCAGGGTTCCGGCGAGCAGTACTTC. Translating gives CASSLADQGSGEQYF.

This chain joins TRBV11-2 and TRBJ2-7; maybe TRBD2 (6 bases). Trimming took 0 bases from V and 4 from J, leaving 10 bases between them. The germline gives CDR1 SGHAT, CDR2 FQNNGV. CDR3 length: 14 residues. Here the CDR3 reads CASSLDSGEYEQYF. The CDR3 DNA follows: TGTGCCAGCAGCTTAGATTCGGGGGAATACGAGCAGTACTTC.

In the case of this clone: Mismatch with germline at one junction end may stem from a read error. CDR3 coding DNA: TGCGCCAGCAGCCCAGGACTGGCCTCCTCCGAGCAGTACTTC. This codes for CASSPGLASSEQYF. The chain combines TRBV4-3 with TRBJ2-7; possible D gene TRBD2, 5 bases. Per germline, CDR1 LGHNA and CDR2 YSLEER. The CDR3 sequence is 14 residues long.

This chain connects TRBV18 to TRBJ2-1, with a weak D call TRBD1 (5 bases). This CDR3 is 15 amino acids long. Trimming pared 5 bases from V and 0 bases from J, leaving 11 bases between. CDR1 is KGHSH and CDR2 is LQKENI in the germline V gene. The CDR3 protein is CASSTGGASYNEQFF. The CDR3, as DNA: TGTGCCAGCTCAACAGGTGGGGCCTCCTACAATGAGCAGTTCTTC.

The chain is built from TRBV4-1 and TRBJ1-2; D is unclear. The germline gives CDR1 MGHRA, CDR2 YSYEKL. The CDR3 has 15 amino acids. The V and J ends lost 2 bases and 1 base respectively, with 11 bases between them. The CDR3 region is CASSQHVTDNYGYTF. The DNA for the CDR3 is TGCGCCAGCAGCCAACACGTCACAGATAACTATGGCTACACCTTC.

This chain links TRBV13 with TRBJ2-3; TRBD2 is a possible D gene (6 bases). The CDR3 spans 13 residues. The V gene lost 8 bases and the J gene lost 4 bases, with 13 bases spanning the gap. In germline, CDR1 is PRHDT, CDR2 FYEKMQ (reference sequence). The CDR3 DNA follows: TGTGCCAGCGTGGGGGAGCGGGCAGATACGCAGTATTTT. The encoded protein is CASVGERADTQYF.

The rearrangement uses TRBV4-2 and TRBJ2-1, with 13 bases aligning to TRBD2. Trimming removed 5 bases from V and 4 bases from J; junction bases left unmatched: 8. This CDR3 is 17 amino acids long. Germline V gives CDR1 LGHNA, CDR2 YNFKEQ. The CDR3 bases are TGTGCCAGCAGCTCTCGACTAGCGGGAGGAGGTTACAATGAGCAGTTCTTC. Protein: CASSSRLAGGGYNEQFF.

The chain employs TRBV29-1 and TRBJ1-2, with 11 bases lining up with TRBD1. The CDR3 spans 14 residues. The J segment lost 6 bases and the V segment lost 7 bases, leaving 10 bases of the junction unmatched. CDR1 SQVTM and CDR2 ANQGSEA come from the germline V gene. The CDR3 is CSAPDRGHLNGYTF. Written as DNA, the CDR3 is TGCAGCGCTCCGGACAGGGGGCACTTGAATGGCTACACCTTC.

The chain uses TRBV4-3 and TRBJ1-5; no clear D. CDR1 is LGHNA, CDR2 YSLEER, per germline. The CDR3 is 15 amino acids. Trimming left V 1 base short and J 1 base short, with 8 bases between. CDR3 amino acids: CASSQGYGSNQPQHF. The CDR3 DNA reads TGCGCCAGCAGCCAAGGTTACGGGAGCAATCAGCCCCAGCATTTT.

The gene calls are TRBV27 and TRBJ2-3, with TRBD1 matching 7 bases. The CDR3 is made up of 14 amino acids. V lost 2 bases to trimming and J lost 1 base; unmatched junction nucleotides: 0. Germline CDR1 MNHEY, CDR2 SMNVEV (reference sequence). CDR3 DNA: TGTGCCAGCAGTTTAACAGGGGGCACAGATACGCAGTATTTT. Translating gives CASSLTGGTDTQYF.

The CDR3 DNA is TGTGCCAGCAGTGAGCGGGACAGGGACATGAACACTGAAGCTTTCTTT. Protein sequence: CASSERDRDMNTEAFF. The rearrangement links TRBV25-1 to TRBJ1-1; 9 bases fit TRBD1. Trimming removed 3 bases from V and 0 bases from J; junction bases left unmatched: 5. CDR1 and CDR2 (germline): MGHDK, SYGVNS. The CDR3 spans 16 residues.

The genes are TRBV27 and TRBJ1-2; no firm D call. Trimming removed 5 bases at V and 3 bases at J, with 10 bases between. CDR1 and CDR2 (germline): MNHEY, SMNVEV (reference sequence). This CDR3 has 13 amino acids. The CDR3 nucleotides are TGTGCCAGCAGTCCCGGGCAGTACTATGGCTACACCTTC. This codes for CASSPGQYYGYTF.

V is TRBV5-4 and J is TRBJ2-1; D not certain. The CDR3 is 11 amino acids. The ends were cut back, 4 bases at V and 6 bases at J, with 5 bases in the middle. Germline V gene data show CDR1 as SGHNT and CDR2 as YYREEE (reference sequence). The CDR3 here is CASSEVNEQFF. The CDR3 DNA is TGTGCCAGCAGCGAAGTCAATGAGCAGTTCTTC.

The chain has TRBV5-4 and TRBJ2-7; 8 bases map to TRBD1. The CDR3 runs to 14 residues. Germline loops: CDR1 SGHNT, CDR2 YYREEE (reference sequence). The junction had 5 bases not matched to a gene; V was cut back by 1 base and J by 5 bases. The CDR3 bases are TGTGCCAGCAGCTTGCGGACAGGGTTCGACGAGCAGTACTTC. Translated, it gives CASSLRTGFDEQYF.

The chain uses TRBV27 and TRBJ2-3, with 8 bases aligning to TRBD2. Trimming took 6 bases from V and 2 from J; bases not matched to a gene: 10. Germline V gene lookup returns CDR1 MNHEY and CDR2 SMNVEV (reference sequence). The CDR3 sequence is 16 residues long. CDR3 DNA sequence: TGTGCCAGCAGAGCGGTAGCGGGGATAAACACAGATACGCAGTATTTT. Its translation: CASRAVAGINTDTQYF.

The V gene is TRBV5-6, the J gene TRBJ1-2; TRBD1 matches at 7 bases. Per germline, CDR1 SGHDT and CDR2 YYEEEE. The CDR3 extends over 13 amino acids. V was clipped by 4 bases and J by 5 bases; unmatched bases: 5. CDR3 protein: CASSLGQPYGYTF. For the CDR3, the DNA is TGTGCCAGCAGCCTGGGACAGCCGTATGGCTACACCTTC.

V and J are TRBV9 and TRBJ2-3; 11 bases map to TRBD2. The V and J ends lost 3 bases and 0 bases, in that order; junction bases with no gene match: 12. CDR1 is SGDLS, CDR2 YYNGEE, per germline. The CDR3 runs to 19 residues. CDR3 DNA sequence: TGTGCCAGCAGCGCCCCGATGCGGGCTAGCGGGGGGAGCACAGATACGCAGTATTTT. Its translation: CASSAPMRASGGSTDTQYF.

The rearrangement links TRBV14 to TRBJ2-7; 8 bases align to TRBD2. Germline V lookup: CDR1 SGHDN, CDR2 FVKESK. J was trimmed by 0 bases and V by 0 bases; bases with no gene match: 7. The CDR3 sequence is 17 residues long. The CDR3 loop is CASSQEWGSGISYEQYF. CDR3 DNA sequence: TGTGCCAGCAGCCAAGAGTGGGGTAGCGGGATCTCCTACGAGCAGTACTTC.

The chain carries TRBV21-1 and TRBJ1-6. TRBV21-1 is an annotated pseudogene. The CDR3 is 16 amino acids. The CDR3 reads CASSNQKEAYNSPLHF. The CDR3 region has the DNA TGTGCCAGCAGCAACCAAAAAGAAGCCTATAATTCACCCCTCCACTTT.

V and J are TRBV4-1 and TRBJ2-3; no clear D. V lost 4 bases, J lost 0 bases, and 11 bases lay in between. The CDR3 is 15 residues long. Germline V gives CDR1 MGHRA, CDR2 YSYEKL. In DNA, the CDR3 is TGCGCCAGCAGCCCGATAAGTCCTAGCACAGATACGCAGTATTTT. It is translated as CASSPISPSTDTQYF.

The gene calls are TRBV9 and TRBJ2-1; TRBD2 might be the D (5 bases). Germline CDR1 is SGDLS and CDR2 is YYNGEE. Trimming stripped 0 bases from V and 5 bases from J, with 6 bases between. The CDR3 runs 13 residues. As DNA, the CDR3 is TGTGCCAGCAGCGTAGGGGGAGACAATGAGCAGTTCTTC. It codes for CASSVGGDNEQFF.

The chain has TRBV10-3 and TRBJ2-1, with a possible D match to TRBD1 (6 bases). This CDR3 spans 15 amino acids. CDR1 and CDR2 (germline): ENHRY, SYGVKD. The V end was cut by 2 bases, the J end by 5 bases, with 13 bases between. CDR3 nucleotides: TGTGCCATCAGTGAGAGACAGGATTTCCACAATGAGCAGTTCTTC. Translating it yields CAISERQDFHNEQFF.

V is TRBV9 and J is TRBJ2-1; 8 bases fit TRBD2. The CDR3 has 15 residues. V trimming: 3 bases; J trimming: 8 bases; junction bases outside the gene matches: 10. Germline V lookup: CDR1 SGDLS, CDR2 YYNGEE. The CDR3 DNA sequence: TGTGCCAGCAGCGGTTCCGGGACTAGTTCCGATGAGCAGTTCTTC. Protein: CASSGSGTSSDEQFF.

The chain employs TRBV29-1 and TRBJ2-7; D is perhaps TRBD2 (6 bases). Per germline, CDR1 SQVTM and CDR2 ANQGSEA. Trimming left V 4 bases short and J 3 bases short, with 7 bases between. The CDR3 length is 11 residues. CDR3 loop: CSVGGGYEQYF. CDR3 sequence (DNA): TGCAGCGTTGGGGGAGGCTACGAGCAGTACTTC.